A single sample gave rise to the 18 T cell receptor beta chains below, sequenced in a study of response to subunit inactivated influenza vaccine. Via MiXCR, TCRdb re-called the RT-PCR reads, giving one row per CDR3 protein. The table includes 630,000 or so distinct CDR3 sequences, 15% to 18% detected once. The sample was PBMCs from blood, taken 11 to 12 days after vaccination. These receptors came from a man in his fifties or sixties who received an inactivated influenza vaccine.

The table lists this clonotype with a few counts. The chain has TRBV15 and TRBJ1-1; 8 bases agree with TRBD1. This CDR3 has 16 amino acids. V was pared by 0 bases and J by 5 bases, with 8 bases of the junction left unmatched. From germline, CDR1 is LNHNV and CDR2 YYDKDF (reference sequence). CDR3: CATSRDLVRGHTEAFF. The CDR3 region has the DNA TGTGCCACCAGCAGAGATCTGGTCAGGGGGCATACTGAAGCTTTCTTT.

In its sample, this clonotype was seen a few times. The chain joins TRBV2 to TRBJ1-4; 12 bases agree with TRBD1. Germline CDR1 and CDR2: SNHLY and FYNNEI. This CDR3 contains 18 residues. V dropped 6 bases and J dropped 0; count of bases not matched to a gene: 8. The CDR3 nucleotides are TGTGCCAGCAGGCGGGGACAGGGGGCACTTGCAACTAATGAAAAACTGTTTTTT. Amino acid sequence: CASRRGQGALATNEKLFF.

The rearrangement links TRBV11-1 to TRBJ2-4, with D possibly matching TRBD1 (5 bases). Deletions cut 3 bases from V and 5 bases from J, with 8 bases between. CDR3 length: 13 amino acids. Germline CDR1 is SGHAT and CDR2 is FQDESV (reference sequence). The CDR3, as DNA: TGTGCCAGCAGCTTTCAGGGCCAAAACATTCAGTACTTC. Translated: CASSFQGQNIQYF.

This chain joins TRBV3-1 and TRBJ2-7; 7 positions agree with TRBD2. V shed 3 bases and J 2 bases; nucleotides not matched to a gene: 4. There are 14 residues in the CDR3. CDR1 LGHDT and CDR2 YNNKEL come from the germline V gene (reference sequence). The CDR3 nucleotides are TGTGCCAGCAGCCACCCCGGGGGGACCTACGAGCAGTACTTC. Translating it yields CASSHPGGTYEQYF.

This clonotype has just a few counts. The chain uses TRBV15 and TRBJ2-1, with 11 bases aligning to TRBD2. The germline V gene has CDR1 LNHNV and CDR2 YYDKDF (reference sequence). CDR3 size: 15 residues. Trimming removed 3 bases from V and 9 bases from J; junction bases left unmatched: 7. CDR3 nucleotides: TGTGCCACCAGCAGTTTAGCGGGGGGGCCGGCTGAGCAGTTCTTC. This sequence encodes CATSSLAGGPAEQFF.

This clonotype was counted only a few times. The chain recombines TRBV28 with TRBJ2-2; D is uncertain. The CDR3 spans 13 residues. V dropped 8 bases and J dropped 4 bases, with 11 bases sitting between them. Looked up from germline, CDR1 is MDHEN and CDR2 is SYDVKM. The CDR3 region is CASLATPTGELFF. The CDR3 DNA sequence: TGTGCCAGCCTTGCGACACCCACCGGGGAGCTGTTTTTT.

This clonotype was picked up a small number of times. The CDR3 nucleotides are TGTGCCAGCGGACTAGCGGACCGCACAGATACGCAGTATTTT. Translation gives CASGLADRTDTQYF. This chain connects TRBV12-3 or TRBV12-4 to TRBJ2-3, with 10 bases fitting TRBD2. The CDR3 has 14 amino acids. The J segment lost 1 base and the V segment lost 8 bases, leaving 3 bases of the junction unmatched.

This clonotype appeared a few times. The chain has TRBV4-3 and TRBJ1-1, with a possible D match to TRBD1 (6 bases). The V end lost 3 bases, the J end lost 7 bases, and 12 bases lay between the germline ends. Looked up from germline, CDR1 is LGHNA and CDR2 is YSLEER. The length of the CDR3 is 13 residues. DNA of the CDR3: TGCGCCAGCAGCCACACGGACAGTCTTGAAGCTTTCTTT. Amino acid sequence: CASSHTDSLEAFF.

This clonotype was picked up many times. The chain uses TRBV10-3 and TRBJ2-5; 10 nucleotides align to TRBD2. Per the germline V gene, CDR1 is ENHRY and CDR2 is SYGVKD. V was pared by 3 bases and J by 5 bases, with 9 bases of the junction left unmatched. The CDR3 consists of 16 residues. In DNA form, the CDR3 reads TGTGCCATCAGTGATCTAGGACTAGCGGAGGGGGAGACCCAGTACTTC. It specifies CAISDLGLAEGETQYF.

The J gene is TRBJ1-2, the V gene TRBV15; perhaps TRBD1 as D (5 bases). Trimming left V 5 bases short and J 0 bases short, with 13 bases between. This CDR3 region has 15 residues. The germline V gene encodes CDR1 LNHNV and CDR2 YYDKDF (reference sequence). CDR3 amino acids: CATSRDGRANYGYTF. The CDR3 bases are TGTGCCACCAGCCGTGACGGCAGGGCTAACTATGGCTACACCTTC.

This clonotype was found a few times. The V call is TRBV20-1, the J call TRBJ2-7; TRBD2 aligns across 9 bases. Per the germline V gene, CDR1 is DFQATT and CDR2 is SNEGSKA (reference sequence). CDR3 length: 14 residues. V lost 5 bases and J lost 1; bases outside the gene matches: 6. In DNA, the CDR3 is TGCAGTGCTTCTTCTAGCGGGACTTCCTACGAGCAGTACTTC. This encodes CSASSSGTSYEQYF.

This clonotype showed up just a few times. This chain connects TRBV7-8 to TRBJ2-7; 9 bases map to TRBD1. Losses at the gene ends were 4 bases for V and 5 bases for J; bases not matched to a gene: 12. The V gene's germline CDR1 is SGHVS and CDR2 FQNEAQ. CDR3 length: 16 amino acids. CDR3 loop: CASSYSHGTGSHEQYF. The CDR3 nucleotides are TGTGCCAGCAGCTACTCCCACGGGACAGGGTCCCACGAGCAGTACTTC. Filled out from reference TRBV7-8 and TRBJ2-7, the complete variable domain reads GAGVSQSPRYKVAKRGQDVALRCDPISGHVSLFWYQQALGQGPEFLTYFQNEAQLDKSGLPSDRFFAERPEGSVSTLKIQRTQQEDSAVYLCASSYSHGTGSHEQYFGPGTRLTVT.

V is TRBV12-3 or TRBV12-4 and J is TRBJ1-2; D is unresolved. V was cut by 0 bases and J by 2 bases, with 13 bases left in between. The CDR3 has 16 residues. The DNA for the CDR3 is TGTGCCAGCAGTTTAGCAGAGACAAAAACCAACTATGGCTACACCTTC. This translates into CASSLAETKTNYGYTF.

This clonotype was counted between two and nine times. The rearrangement links TRBV20-1 to TRBJ2-1; TRBD2 agrees at 9 bases. The J segment lost 8 bases and the V segment lost 4 bases, leaving 9 bases of the junction unmatched. CDR3 length: 14 residues. The germline CDR1 and CDR2 sequences are DFQATT and SNEGSKA (reference sequence). CDR3 nucleotide sequence: TGCAGTGCTAAGCCTAGCGGGAATTCGGATGAGCAGTTCTTC. It is translated as CSAKPSGNSDEQFF.

This chain links TRBV15 with TRBJ2-2; 7 bases are a match to TRBD1. The CDR3 is 15 residues long. CDR1 is LNHNV and CDR2 is YYDKDF in the germline V gene (reference sequence). J lost 4 bases, V lost 3 bases, and 5 bases had no gene match. The CDR3 spells CATSRDRLSTGELFF. CDR3 DNA: TGTGCCACCAGCAGGGACAGGCTGAGCACCGGGGAGCTGTTTTTT.

The chain combines TRBV7-9 with TRBJ2-7; 9 nucleotides match TRBD1. The CDR3 is 15 amino acids. Germline V lookup: CDR1 SEHNR, CDR2 FQNEAQ (reference sequence). The V segment lost 2 bases and the J segment 4 bases; nucleotides outside the gene matches: 6. The CDR3 reads CASSLQGTGPYEQYF. The CDR3 DNA reads TGTGCCAGCAGCTTACAAGGGACAGGGCCGTACGAGCAGTACTTC.

This clonotype was counted a few times. The chain joins TRBV4-2 to TRBJ2-3, with 9 positions matching TRBD2. This CDR3 is built from 17 residues. Germline V gene sequence: CDR1 LGHNA, CDR2 YNFKEQ. V gave up 0 bases and J gave up 2 bases; unmatched junction bases: 6. CDR3 in amino acids: CASSQEPLAGATDTQYF. CDR3 DNA sequence: TGTGCCAGCAGCCAAGAACCTTTAGCGGGAGCCACAGATACGCAGTATTTT.

The rearrangement uses TRBV6-1 and TRBJ1-5; D is possibly TRBD1 (5 bases). The CDR3 is made up of 13 amino acids. The V and J ends lost 6 bases and 2 bases respectively, with 8 bases between them. The germline V gene encodes CDR1 MNHNS and CDR2 SASEGT. CDR3 in amino acids: CASSREGNQPQHF. The CDR3 nucleotides are TGTGCCAGCAGCAGGGAGGGCAATCAGCCCCAGCATTTT.